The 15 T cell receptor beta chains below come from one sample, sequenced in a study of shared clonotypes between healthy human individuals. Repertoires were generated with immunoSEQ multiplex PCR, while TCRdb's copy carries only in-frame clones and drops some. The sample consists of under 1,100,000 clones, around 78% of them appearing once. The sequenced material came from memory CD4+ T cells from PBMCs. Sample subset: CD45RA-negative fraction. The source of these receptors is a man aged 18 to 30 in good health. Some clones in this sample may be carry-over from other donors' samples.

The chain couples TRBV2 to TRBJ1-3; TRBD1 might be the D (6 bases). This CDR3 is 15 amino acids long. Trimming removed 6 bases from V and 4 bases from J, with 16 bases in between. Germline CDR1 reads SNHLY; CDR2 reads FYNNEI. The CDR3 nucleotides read TGTGCCAGCAGCCTCACAGGGACGGGGGGAAACACCATATATTTT. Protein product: CASSLTGTGGNTIYF. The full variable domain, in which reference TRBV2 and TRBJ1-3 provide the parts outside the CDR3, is EPEVTQTPSHQVTQMGQEVILRCVPISNHLYFYWYRQILGQKVEFLVSFYNNEISEKSEIFDDQFSVERPDGSNFTLKIRSTKLEDSAMYFCASSLTGTGGNTIYFGEGSWLTVV.

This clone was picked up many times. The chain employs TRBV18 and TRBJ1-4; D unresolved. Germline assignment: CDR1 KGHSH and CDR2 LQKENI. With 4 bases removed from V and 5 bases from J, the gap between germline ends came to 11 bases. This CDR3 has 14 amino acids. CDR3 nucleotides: TGTGCCAGCTCACTTGGACGGAGCAATGAAAAACTGTTTTTT. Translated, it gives CASSLGRSNEKLFF.

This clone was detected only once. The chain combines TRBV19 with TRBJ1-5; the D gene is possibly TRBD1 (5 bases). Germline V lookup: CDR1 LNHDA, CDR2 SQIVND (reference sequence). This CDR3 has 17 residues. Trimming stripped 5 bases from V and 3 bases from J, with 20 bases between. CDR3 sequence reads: CASSSGTLGSLNQPQHF. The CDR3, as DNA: TGTGCCAGTAGTTCCGGGACCCTCGGCTCTCTCAATCAGCCCCAGCATTTT.

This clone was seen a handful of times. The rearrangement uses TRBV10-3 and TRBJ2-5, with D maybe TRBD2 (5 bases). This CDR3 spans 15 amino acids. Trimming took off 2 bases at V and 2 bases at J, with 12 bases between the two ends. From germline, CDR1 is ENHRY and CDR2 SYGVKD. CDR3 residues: CAISEGGGRQETQYF. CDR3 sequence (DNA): TGTGCCATCAGTGAGGGAGGTGGGAGACAAGAGACCCAGTACTTC.

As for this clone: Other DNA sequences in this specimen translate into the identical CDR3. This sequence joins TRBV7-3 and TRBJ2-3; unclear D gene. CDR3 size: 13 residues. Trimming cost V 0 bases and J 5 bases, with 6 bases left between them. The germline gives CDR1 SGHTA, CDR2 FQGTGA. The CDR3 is CASSLTALDTQYF. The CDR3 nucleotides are TGTGCCAGCAGCTTAACTGCATTAGATACGCAGTATTTT.

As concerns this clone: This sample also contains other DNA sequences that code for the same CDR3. The CDR3 sequence is CSARWGREQYF. CDR3 bases: TGCAGTGCTAGATGGGGGCGCGAGCAGTACTTC. The genes are TRBV20-1 and TRBJ2-7; possible D gene TRBD1, 6 bases. Trimming stripped 2 bases from V and 6 bases from J, with 8 bases between. The CDR3 sequence is 11 residues long. Looked up from germline, CDR1 is DFQATT and CDR2 is SNEGSKA (reference sequence).

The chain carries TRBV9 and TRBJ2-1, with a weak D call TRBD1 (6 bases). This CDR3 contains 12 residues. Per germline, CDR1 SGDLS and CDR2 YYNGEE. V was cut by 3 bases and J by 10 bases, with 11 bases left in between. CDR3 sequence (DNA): TGTGCCAGCAGCGCGATACAGGGAGAGCAGTTCTTC. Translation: CASSAIQGEQFF. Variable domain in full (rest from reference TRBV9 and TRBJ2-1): DSGVTQTPKHLITATGQRVTLRCSPRSGDLSVYWYQQSLDQGLQFLIQYYNGEERAKGNILERFSAQQFPDLHSELNLSSLELGDSALYFCASSAIQGEQFFGPGTRLTVL.

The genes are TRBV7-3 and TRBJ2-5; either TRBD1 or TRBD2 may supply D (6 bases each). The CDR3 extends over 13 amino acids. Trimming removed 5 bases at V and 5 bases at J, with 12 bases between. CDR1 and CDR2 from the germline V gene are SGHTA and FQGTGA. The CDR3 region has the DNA TGTGCCAGCAGCCCGGGGGCAACGGAGACCCAGTACTTC. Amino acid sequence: CASSPGATETQYF.

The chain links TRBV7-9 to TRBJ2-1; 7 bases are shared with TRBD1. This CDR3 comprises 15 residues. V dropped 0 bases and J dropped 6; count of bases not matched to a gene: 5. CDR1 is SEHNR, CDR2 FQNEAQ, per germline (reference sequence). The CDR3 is CASSLAWAGGNEQFF. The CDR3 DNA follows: TGTGCCAGCAGCTTAGCGTGGGCAGGGGGCAATGAGCAGTTCTTC.

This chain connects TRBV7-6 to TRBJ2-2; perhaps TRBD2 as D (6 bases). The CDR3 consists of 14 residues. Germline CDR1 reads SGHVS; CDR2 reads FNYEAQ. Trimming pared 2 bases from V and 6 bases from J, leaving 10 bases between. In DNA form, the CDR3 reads TGTGCCAGCAGCTTATCCGGGAGCCCCGGGGAGCTGTTTTTT. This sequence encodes CASSLSGSPGELFF. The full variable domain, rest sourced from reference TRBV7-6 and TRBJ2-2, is GAGVSQSPRYKVTKRGQDVALRCDPISGHVSLYWYRQALGQGPEFLTYFNYEAQQDKSGLPNDRFSAERPEGSISTLTIQRTEQRDSAMYRCASSLSGSPGELFFGEGSRLTVL.

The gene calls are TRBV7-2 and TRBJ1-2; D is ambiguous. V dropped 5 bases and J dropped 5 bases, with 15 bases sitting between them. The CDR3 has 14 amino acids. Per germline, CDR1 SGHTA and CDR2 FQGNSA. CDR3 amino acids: CASSPANFGYGYTF. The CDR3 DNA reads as TGTGCCAGCAGCCCCGCAAACTTCGGATATGGCTACACCTTC.

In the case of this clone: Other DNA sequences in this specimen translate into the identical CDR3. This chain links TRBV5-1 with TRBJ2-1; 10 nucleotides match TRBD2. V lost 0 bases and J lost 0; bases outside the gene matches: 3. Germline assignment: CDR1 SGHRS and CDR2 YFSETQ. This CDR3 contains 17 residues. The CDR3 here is CASSLVPSGSSYNEQFF. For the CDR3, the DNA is TGCGCCAGCAGCTTGGTGCCTAGCGGGAGCTCCTACAATGAGCAGTTCTTC.

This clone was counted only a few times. The CDR3 sequence: CASSRKTSGDYEQYF. The CDR3 region has the DNA TGCGCCAGCAGCCGCAAGACTAGCGGGGACTACGAGCAGTACTTC. This sequence joins TRBV5-1 and TRBJ2-7, with 11 nucleotides matching TRBD2. Unmatched junction bases numbered 6, after V lost 4 bases and J lost 3 bases. The CDR3 runs to 15 residues. Germline CDR1 and CDR2: SGHRS and YFSETQ.

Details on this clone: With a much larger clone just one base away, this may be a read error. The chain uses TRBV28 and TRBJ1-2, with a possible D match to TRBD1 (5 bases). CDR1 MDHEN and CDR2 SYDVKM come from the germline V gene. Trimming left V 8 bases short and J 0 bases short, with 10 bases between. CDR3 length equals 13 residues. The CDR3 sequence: CASLTDANYGYTF. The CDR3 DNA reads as TGTGCCAGCCTGACAGACGCTAACTATGGCTACACCTTC.

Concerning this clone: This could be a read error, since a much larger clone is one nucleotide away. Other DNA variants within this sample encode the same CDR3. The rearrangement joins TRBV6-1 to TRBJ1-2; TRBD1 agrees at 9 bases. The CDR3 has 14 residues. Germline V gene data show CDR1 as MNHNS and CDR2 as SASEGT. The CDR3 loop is CASREDRGPYGYTF. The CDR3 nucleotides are TGTGCTAGCAGGGAGGACAGGGGACCCTATGGCTACACCTTC.